This is a list of T cell receptor beta chains from one sample in a study of graft-versus-host responses after intestinal transplantation. Their cognate antigens are unknown. Only in-frame clones appear in the TCRdb table, and some are missing; sequencing was by immunoSEQ multiplex PCR. The sample shows approximately 90,000 clones, about 93% of them seen only once. Sequencing used unstimulated CD8+ T cells sorted from spleen or lymph node cells, obtained before intestinal transplant. The source is a human donor who received an intestinal transplant. CDR3s include the opening cysteine and the closing phenylalanine or tryptophan. D genes are given only for firm matches. A row's size may be missing; if present it is once, few, many or a size class.

j_gene	d_gene	abundance	v_gene	CDR3aa
TRBJ2-7	TRBD2	-	TRBV10-3	CAISESGTIGGEQYF
TRBJ2-2	-	-	TRBV15	CATSRDPSLANTGELFF
TRBJ1-5	-	-	TRBV6-1	CASSARDTVYQPQHF
TRBJ2-2	-	-	TRBV5-6	CASSLGLGTGELFF
TRBJ2-7	-	-	TRBV7-4	CASSRYGWPYEQYF
TRBJ1-2	-	-	TRBV9	CASSADNRVGYTF
TRBJ2-1	-	-	TRBV7-3	CASSPDHHNEQFF
TRBJ2-4	-	-	TRBV15	CATSTETAVPGNIQYF
TRBJ1-2	TRBD1	-	TRBV10-2	CASTPGTDYGYTF
TRBJ2-1	-	-	TRBV2	CASSFLAEQFF
TRBJ2-1	TRBD2	-	TRBV6-4	CASSPSSGDYNEQFF
TRBJ1-1	-	-	TRBV29-1	CSVEAGAETEAFF
TRBJ2-1	TRBD2	-	TRBV27	CASTLSQPSGGEWEQFF
TRBJ1-1	-	-	TRBV15	CATSQGELSEAFF
TRBJ1-5	-	few	TRBV6-6	CASGPYSNQPQHF
TRBJ1-5	-	-	TRBV4-1	CASSQDRKGGNQPQHF
TRBJ2-1	-	-	TRBV1	CTSSQYPSVHNEQFF
TRBJ2-1	-	-	TRBV5-5	CASSPTAPVSYNEQFF
TRBJ2-7	TRBD1	-	TRBV5-4	CASSVDRGYYEQYF
TRBJ2-1	-	-	TRBV12-5	CASSIFGDNEQFF
TRBJ2-1	TRBD1	once	TRBV4-2	CASSLPEDRESYNEQFF
TRBJ2-5	TRBD1	-	TRBV7-9	CASSGTGGYQETQYF
TRBJ2-7	-	-	TRBV4-1	CASSQDRGYEQYF
TRBJ2-1	TRBD2	once	TRBV6-5	CASKTSGGGNEQFF
TRBJ2-2	-	-	TRBV10-1	CASSEEMGGPGTGELFF
TRBJ2-3	-	-	TRBV11-2	CASSLLLSDTQYF
TRBJ2-1	TRBD2	-	TRBV2	CASAGGVNEQFF
TRBJ2-5	-	-	TRBV2	CARQGLGYQETQYF
TRBJ2-1	-	-	TRBV4-2	CASSLDNEQFF
TRBJ2-1	-	-	TRBV6-5	CASSSGGYIMNEQFF
TRBJ2-2	-	once	TRBV4-1	CASSQEYQDEGLGELFF
TRBJ2-7	-	-	TRBV4-1	CASSQDREFDEQYF
TRBJ2-7	TRBD2	-	TRBV27	CASRGRPLGNYEQYF
TRBJ1-2	TRBD1	-	TRBV7-9	CASSQPTDRASGFYGYTF
TRBJ2-7	-	-	TRBV27	CASSFGGKEYF
TRBJ2-7	-	-	TRBV4-2	CASRSNTYEQYF
TRBJ2-2	-	-	TRBV19	CASSLPGAKVGELFF
-	-	-	TRBV10-3	CAIGPESYEQYF
TRBJ1-2	-	-	TRBV5-6	CASSWGYGYTF
TRBJ2-3	-	once	TRBV4-2	CASSQTPRVLLTDTQYF
TRBJ2-3	-	-	TRBV5-5	CASSLATGTDTQYF
TRBJ1-1	-	-	TRBV28	CASKPAGMAEAFF
TRBJ2-3	-	-	TRBV9	CASSSGTSTDTQYF
TRBJ1-2	-	once	TRBV9	CASSAFPGVTNYGYTF
TRBJ2-1	TRBD2	-	TRBV9	CASSKTSLASGLFSYNEQFF
TRBJ2-7	-	-	TRBV5-1	CASSLPNRVNEQYF
TRBJ2-3	-	-	TRBV27	CASSPVHGTDTQYF
TRBJ2-2	-	-	TRBV7-3	CASSSHRSGELFF